A single sample gave rise to the 18 T cell receptor beta chains below, sequenced in a study of blood T cell repertoires in COVID-19. Method: immunoSEQ multiplex PCR; TCRdb's copy keeps in-frame clones and lacks some. The sample contains roughly 97,000 clones, roughly 91% of which appear only once. Sequences were obtained from peripheral blood. Receptors were obtained from a human donor in a cohort sampled during active COVID-19.

This clone was recorded a few times. V gene TRBV7-2 combines with J gene TRBJ2-2; D uncertain. The CDR3 runs to 13 residues. Germline lookup yields CDR1 SGHTA and CDR2 FQGNSA. V was pared by 4 bases and J by 0 bases, with 3 bases between. For the CDR3, the DNA is TGTGCCAGCAGCTCCACGAACACCGGGGAGCTGTTTTTT. It yields the protein CASSSTNTGELFF.

This clone has just one count. DNA for the CDR3: TGTGCCAGCAGCTTCAGGGAAGGGGAAAATCAGCCCCAGCATTTT. Its translation is CASSFREGENQPQHF. The chain is built from TRBV11-2 and TRBJ1-5, with D perhaps TRBD1 (5 bases). CDR3 size: 15 residues. Trimming cost V 3 bases and J 4 bases, with 13 bases left between them. Germline V gene sequence: CDR1 SGHAT, CDR2 FQNNGV.

The chain employs TRBV27 and TRBJ1-5; D not certain. Trimming left V 6 bases short and J 7 bases short, with 16 bases between. The CDR3 length is 14 residues. CDR1 is MNHEY, CDR2 SMNVEV, per germline (reference sequence). CDR3 DNA sequence: TGTGCCAGCAGCTACGGTGAGGGTGGACAGCCCCAGCATTTT. It specifies CASSYGEGGQPQHF.

This chain uses TRBV7-6 with TRBJ2-1, with TRBD2 as a possible D gene (5 bases). The CDR3 has 13 residues. Germline loops: CDR1 SGHVS, CDR2 FNYEAQ. The V end was cut by 2 bases, the J end by 8 bases, with 10 bases between. CDR3 in amino acids: CASSLRGKDEQFF. As DNA, the CDR3 is TGTGCCAGCAGCTTAAGAGGGAAGGATGAGCAGTTCTTC.

The chain joins TRBV19 to TRBJ1-6; the match to TRBD1 covers 8 bases. The CDR3 consists of 13 residues. V lost 5 bases to trimming and J lost 9 bases; unmatched junction nucleotides: 3. CDR1 is LNHDA and CDR2 is SQIVND in the germline V gene (reference sequence). The CDR3 sequence: CASSLTGGSPLHF. The CDR3 DNA reads TGTGCCAGTAGTCTTACAGGGGGTTCACCCCTCCACTTT.

This rearrangement joins TRBV19 to TRBJ2-1; possibly TRBD2 for D (5 bases). CDR3 length: 14 amino acids. In germline, CDR1 is LNHDA, CDR2 SQIVND (reference sequence). V was pared by 3 bases and J by 10 bases, with 16 bases between. CDR3: CASSIDPGKLEQFF. CDR3 DNA: TGTGCCAGTAGTATCGATCCCGGGAAACTCGAGCAGTTCTTC.

This clone was found once. This chain links TRBV24-1 with TRBJ2-3, with 11 bases aligning to TRBD2. The CDR3 contains 16 residues. Germline assignment: CDR1 KGHDR and CDR2 SFDVKD. Germline trimming cut 7 bases from V and 0 bases from J; bases unmatched to any gene: 5. This chain's CDR3 is CATSVSGRGSTDTQYF. DNA for the CDR3: TGTGCCACCAGCGTTAGCGGGAGGGGTAGCACAGATACGCAGTATTTT.

The J gene is TRBJ2-3, the V gene TRBV6-6; D is ambiguous. V lost 0 bases and J lost 3, with 10 bases in between. This CDR3 spans 15 amino acids. Germline CDR1 MNHNY, CDR2 SVGAGI (reference sequence). This CDR3 reads CASSYSSPGTDTQYF. CDR3 in DNA: TGTGCCAGCAGTTACTCGAGCCCCGGGACAGATACGCAGTATTTT.

The chain links TRBV7-2 to TRBJ1-2; D remains ambiguous. Germline CDR1 is SGHTA and CDR2 is FQGNSA. The ends were cut back, 2 bases at V and 2 bases at J, with 6 bases in the middle. The CDR3 contains 13 residues. CDR3 protein: CASSLSLNYGYTF. In DNA, the CDR3 is TGTGCCAGCAGCTTATCCCTAAACTATGGCTACACCTTC.

This chain links TRBV19 with TRBJ2-2; weak D call: TRBD1 (6 bases). Germline V gives CDR1 LNHDA, CDR2 SQIVND (reference sequence). The CDR3 length is 15 residues. Between the trimmed V and J ends, which lost 7 bases and 0 bases, there was a span of 12 bases. The CDR3 DNA sequence: TGTGCCAGTACCCCGGACAGAGCGAACACCGGGGAGCTGTTTTTT. Translating it yields CASTPDRANTGELFF.

The chain is built from TRBV30 and TRBJ1-1, with 7 bases fitting TRBD1. V lost 3 bases to trimming and J lost 1 base; unmatched junction nucleotides: 8. Germline-derived CDR1 and CDR2 are GTSNPN and SVGIG (reference sequence). This CDR3 has 15 residues. As DNA, the CDR3 is TGTGCCTGGAGCAACAGGGGAAGAGGGAACACTGAAGCTTTCTTT. Protein sequence: CAWSNRGRGNTEAFF.

This chain connects TRBV10-3 to TRBJ1-2, with D perhaps matching TRBD1 (6 bases). V gave up 5 bases and J gave up 5 bases, with 12 bases separating them. The germline V gene encodes CDR1 ENHRY and CDR2 SYGVKD. This CDR3 spans 13 amino acids. CDR3 region: CAISNGRGYGYTF. Written as DNA, the CDR3 is TGTGCCATCAGTAACGGCAGGGGATATGGCTACACCTTC.

This rearrangement joins TRBV28 to TRBJ1-3, with TRBD1 identical over 9 bases. This CDR3 contains 18 residues. Germline CDR1 reads MDHEN; CDR2 reads SYDVKM. The V gene end was trimmed by 1 base and the J gene end by 0 bases; junction bases not matched to a gene: 7. The CDR3 reads CASSLSIGTGSSGNTIYF. For the CDR3, the DNA is TGTGCCAGCAGTTTATCTATCGGGACAGGGTCCTCTGGAAACACCATATATTTT.

The chain combines TRBV4-3 with TRBJ2-7; 9 bases are a match to TRBD2. The CDR3 runs 16 residues. The germline V gene has CDR1 LGHNA and CDR2 YSLEER. Trimming took 0 bases from V and 7 from J; bases not matched to a gene: 10. CDR3 bases: TGCGCCAGCAGCCAAGAAATAGCGGGGGCCCTCGAAGAGCAGTACTTC. This gives the protein CASSQEIAGALEEQYF.

A few counts support this clone. J is TRBJ1-1 and V is TRBV28, with a possible D match to TRBD1 (6 bases). V was trimmed by 2 bases and J by 1 base, leaving 8 bases between them. The CDR3 runs to 14 residues. The germline V gene encodes CDR1 MDHEN and CDR2 SYDVKM. This CDR3 is CASSLRGGNTEAFF. The CDR3 bases are TGTGCCAGCAGTTTAAGGGGGGGGAACACTGAAGCTTTCTTT.

The CDR3 region is CASSEAGVGNEQYF. CDR3 nucleotide sequence: TGTGCCAGCAGTGAAGCGGGAGTCGGTAACGAGCAGTACTTC. The rearrangement uses TRBV2 and TRBJ2-7; a weak D match, TRBD2 (5 bases). CDR3 length equals 14 residues. Germline V lookup: CDR1 SNHLY, CDR2 FYNNEI. Deletions cut 0 bases from V and 5 bases from J, with 11 bases between.

The chain recombines TRBV18 with TRBJ1-6, with 9 nucleotides matching TRBD1. The CDR3 is 14 amino acids. The V segment lost 3 bases and the J segment 9 bases; nucleotides outside the gene matches: 3. Germline CDR1 KGHSH, CDR2 LQKENI. CDR3 bases: TGTGCCAGCTCACCGGGACAGGGTATTTCACCCCTCCACTTT. This sequence encodes CASSPGQGISPLHF.

The gene calls are TRBV7-2 and TRBJ2-1; 13 bases line up with TRBD2. The CDR3 contains 19 residues. Germline V lookup: CDR1 SGHTA, CDR2 FQGNSA. With V trimmed by 3 bases and J by 7 bases, 15 bases remained unmatched. CDR3 sequence (DNA): TGTGCCAGCAGCTTTATAATGACCTGGGGACTAGCGGGAAAAAATGAGCAGTTCTTC. It translates to CASSFIMTWGLAGKNEQFF. Based on the CDR3 plus reference TRBV7-2 and TRBJ2-1, the full variable domain is GAGVSQSPSNKVTEKGKDVELRCDPISGHTALYWYRQSLGQGLEFLIYFQGNSAPDKSGLPSDRFSAERTGGSVSTLTIQRTQQEDSAVYLCASSFIMTWGLAGKNEQFFGPGTRLTVL.